This T cell receptor (beta chain) appears in the sequencing data of a study of molecular identifiers for immune sequencing clone quantification. About this clonotype: One end of the junction does not line up with germline, which may come from a read error.

TCRdb reprocessed the PCR reads via MiXCR and lists one record per CDR3 protein. The sample carries approximately 500,000 distinct CDR3 sequences, around 25% recorded once. Sequenced material: naive CD8+ T cells from blood, with Jurkat cell RNA spiked in. Subset described: FACS-sorted CD8+CD4-CCR7+CD45RA+ naive T cells. The origin of this receptor is a human donor in good health. Some libraries in this study had Jurkat cell RNA spiked in.

The CDR3 DNA reads TGTGCCAGCAGCTTGGACAGGGAAATGAGCACTGAGCAGTGGTTC. Amino acids: CASSLDREMSTEQWF. The genes are TRBV7-9 and TRBJ2-7, with 8 bases identical to TRBD1. CDR1 and CDR2 from the germline V gene are SEHNR and FQNEAQ (reference sequence). There are 15 residues in the CDR3.